These 30 T cell receptor beta chains share one sample of origin, sequenced in a study of glioma-infiltrating T cells after dendritic cell vaccination (dated by TCRdb to 2015 to 2016). Sample time point, as interpreted from the label and publication: after dendritic cell vaccination, including at tumor progression/relapse. Receptor libraries were prepared by the immunoSEQ multiplex PCR assay. Imported from immuneACCESS, the table was reduced by TCRdb to in-frame sequences with V and J called. These copies leave out some clones; in studies compared against another copy, an unresolved V gene accounts for under half, and the cause of the remainder is not known. For this sample the table gives 72,000 or so clones, of which around 87% were detected only once. The ten largest account for 2% to 2.5% of the sample. This material consisted of blood, taken after dendritic cell vaccination. The receptor set was obtained from a human donor with glioblastoma.

This rearrangement joins TRBV10-2 to TRBJ2-7; perhaps TRBD1 as D (6 bases). This CDR3 spans 12 amino acids. V dropped 8 bases and J dropped 4 bases, with 12 bases sitting between them. Germline V lookup: CDR1 WSHSY, CDR2 SAAADI. The CDR3 loop is CASRTATYEQYF. CDR3 in DNA: TGCGCCAGCCGGACAGCGACTTACGAGCAGTACTTC.

The V gene is TRBV5-1, the J gene TRBJ2-5; maybe TRBD1 (8 bases). CDR1 and CDR2 (germline): SGHRS, YFSETQ. Trimming removed 1 base at V and 4 bases at J, with 14 bases between. This CDR3 is 15 amino acids long. The DNA for the CDR3 is TGCGCCAGCAGCTTGTGGACAGGGAGGGGAGAGACCCAGTACTTC. It yields the protein CASSLWTGRGETQYF.

The CDR3 reads CASSRSGGKVGDTQYF. The DNA of the CDR3 is TGTGCCAGCAGCCGATCAGGGGGAAAGGTGGGAGATACGCAGTATTTT. The chain joins TRBV5-4 to TRBJ2-3, with TRBD1 matching 7 bases. The V gene's germline CDR1 is SGHNT and CDR2 YYREEE (reference sequence). The CDR3 length is 16 residues. The J segment lost 5 bases and the V segment lost 4 bases, leaving 13 bases of the junction unmatched.

This chain uses TRBV7-2 with TRBJ2-7; 8 nucleotides match TRBD1. V dropped 2 bases and J dropped 3; count of bases not matched to a gene: 3. This CDR3 is 14 amino acids long. CDR1 is SGHTA and CDR2 is FQGNSA in the germline V gene. The DNA for the CDR3 is TGTGCCAGCAGCTTAACTGACAGGGGCTACGAGCAGTACTTC. The encoded protein is CASSLTDRGYEQYF.

This rearrangement joins TRBV14 to TRBJ1-1; weak D call: TRBD1 (6 bases). The CDR3 sequence is 14 residues long. CDR1 SGHDN and CDR2 FVKESK come from the germline V gene. With 4 bases removed from V and 6 bases from J, the gap between germline ends came to 15 bases. The CDR3 sequence: CASSPRYRVAEAFF. For the CDR3, the DNA is TGTGCCAGCAGCCCCCGCTACAGGGTGGCTGAAGCTTTCTTT.

V gene TRBV5-4 combines with J gene TRBJ1-1; maybe TRBD1 (6 bases). The CDR3 runs to 14 residues. Trimming took off 4 bases at V and 3 bases at J, with 13 bases between the two ends. Germline loops: CDR1 SGHNT, CDR2 YYREEE (reference sequence). The CDR3 spells CASSALQGYTEAFF. CDR3 DNA: TGTGCCAGCAGCGCACTACAGGGTTACACTGAAGCTTTCTTT.

The chain is built from TRBV30 and TRBJ1-6, with 7 bases that match TRBD1. Germline V lookup: CDR1 GTSNPN, CDR2 SVGIG (reference sequence). This CDR3 has 14 amino acids. The V segment lost 6 bases and the J segment 7 bases; nucleotides outside the gene matches: 9. Here the CDR3 DNA reads TGTGCCTGTAACCGACAGGGAGGAAATTCACCCCTCCACTTT. It codes for CACNRQGGNSPLHF.

The V call is TRBV5-4, the J call TRBJ1-1; 8 positions match TRBD1. The CDR3 length is 14 residues. V was clipped by 0 bases and J by 6 bases; unmatched bases: 4. Germline V CDR1 and CDR2: SGHNT, YYREEE (reference sequence). The DNA of the CDR3 is TGTGCCAGCAGCTTGGTCGCAGGGGGCTCTGAAGCTTTCTTT. Its protein product is CASSLVAGGSEAFF.

The chain carries TRBV18 and TRBJ2-5; D is possibly TRBD1 (5 bases). CDR3 length: 15 amino acids. CDR1 and CDR2 (germline): KGHSH, LQKENI. V was shortened by 3 bases and J by 7 bases, with 18 bases between the two germline ends. CDR3 in DNA: TGTGCCAGCTCACCTACTCCCCCCGAAGGGGTGACCCAGTACTTC. This codes for CASSPTPPEGVTQYF.

The genes are TRBV5-1 and TRBJ2-2, with a tentative D call TRBD1 (5 bases). The CDR3 length is 13 residues. The ends were cut back, 4 bases at V and 4 bases at J, with 8 bases in the middle. The germline V gene has CDR1 SGHRS and CDR2 YFSETQ. The CDR3 nucleotides read TGCGCCAGCAGCCAGACAGTCACCGGGGAGCTGTTTTTT. This codes for CASSQTVTGELFF.

J is TRBJ1-2 and V is TRBV19; 8 bases map to TRBD1. In germline, CDR1 is LNHDA, CDR2 SQIVND (reference sequence). Trimming removed 10 bases from V and 6 bases from J; junction bases left unmatched: 16. CDR3 size: 15 residues. The CDR3 DNA reads TGTGCCACTCTGGACAGGGTAAATAATCTTGATGGCTACACCTTC. It is translated as CATLDRVNNLDGYTF.

The chain uses TRBV5-6 and TRBJ1-1, with D possibly TRBD1 on 6 matching bases. Trimming cost V 3 bases and J 10 bases, with 19 bases left between them. Germline V gives CDR1 SGHDT, CDR2 YYEEEE. The CDR3 consists of 14 residues. CDR3 protein: CASSYDTGSSGAFF. DNA of the CDR3: TGTGCCAGCAGCTACGATACAGGGTCCTCCGGAGCTTTCTTT.

J is TRBJ1-5 and V is TRBV19, with 7 bases aligning to TRBD1. CDR3 length: 15 residues. V was pared by 0 bases and J by 7 bases, with 6 bases of the junction left unmatched. Germline V gene data show CDR1 as LNHDA and CDR2 as SQIVND (reference sequence). In DNA, the CDR3 is TGTGCCAGTAGTATAGAGGCGACAGGGTTCCAGCCCCAGCATTTT. Its protein is CASSIEATGFQPQHF.

This clone was observed a handful of times. This chain joins TRBV7-2 and TRBJ2-7; 7 bases fit TRBD1. V was clipped by 7 bases and J by 5 bases; unmatched bases: 8. Germline V gives CDR1 SGHTA, CDR2 FQGNSA. This CDR3 comprises 13 residues. This chain's CDR3 is CASNPYRGNEQYF. CDR3 sequence (DNA): TGTGCCAGCAACCCATACAGGGGCAACGAGCAGTACTTC.

The J gene is TRBJ1-1, the V gene TRBV7-9; the D gene is possibly TRBD1 (5 bases). The CDR3 is made up of 11 amino acids. The V end was cut by 5 bases, the J end by 8 bases, with 9 bases between. Per germline, CDR1 SEHNR and CDR2 FQNEAQ (reference sequence). The CDR3 DNA reads TGTGCCAGCAGCCTGGGGGGGGAAGCTTTCTTT. Protein product: CASSLGGEAFF.

The rearrangement uses TRBV11-3 and TRBJ2-3, with 15 bases aligning to TRBD2. The length of the CDR3 is 14 residues. The V gene's germline CDR1 is SGHNT and CDR2 YENEEA. The V segment lost 4 bases and the J segment 13 bases; nucleotides outside the gene matches: 6. CDR3: CASSSGTSGGKEYF. CDR3 sequence (DNA): TGTGCCAGCAGCTCGGGGACTAGCGGGGGGAAGGAGTATTTT.

The chain employs TRBV7-2 and TRBJ2-5; perhaps TRBD2 as D (5 bases). V shed 0 bases and J shed 2 bases, with 10 bases lying between them. The CDR3 contains 15 residues. CDR1 is SGHTA and CDR2 is FQGNSA in the germline V gene. The CDR3 here is CASSLASVPQETQYF. The CDR3, as DNA: TGTGCCAGCAGCTTAGCTAGCGTACCACAAGAGACCCAGTACTTC.

The chain links TRBV5-4 to TRBJ2-5; 7 bases line up with TRBD1. The CDR3 has 17 amino acids. V lost 3 bases and J lost 0; bases outside the gene matches: 11. Germline loops: CDR1 SGHNT, CDR2 YYREEE (reference sequence). CDR3 nucleotide sequence: TGTGCCAGCAGCTCCCCCCCCGGGACAGCATACCAAGAGACCCAGTACTTC. Its protein is CASSSPPGTAYQETQYF.

V is TRBV5-6 and J is TRBJ2-5; the match to TRBD2 covers 11 bases. V lost 4 bases, J lost 5 bases, and 16 bases stayed unmatched. The CDR3 loop spans 18 amino acids. Germline V gene sequence: CDR1 SGHDT, CDR2 YYEEEE. The CDR3 coding sequence is TGTGCCAGCAGCACCCCGGGTCCGGGACTAGCGGATCTGGAGACCCAGTACTTC. Amino acid sequence: CASSTPGPGLADLETQYF.

The J gene is TRBJ1-2, the V gene TRBV5-1; possibly TRBD1 for D (6 bases). Deletions cut 0 bases from V and 8 bases from J, with 17 bases between. The V gene's germline CDR1 is SGHRS and CDR2 YFSETQ. CDR3 length: 15 amino acids. CDR3 coding DNA: TGCGCCAGCAGCTTGGCCGGACAGAGCGTCCAGGGCTACACCTTC. It is translated as CASSLAGQSVQGYTF.

The gene calls are TRBV27 and TRBJ1-5; 7 bases align to TRBD1. Germline CDR1 MNHEY, CDR2 SMNVEV (reference sequence). CDR3 length: 15 amino acids. V dropped 10 bases and J dropped 7; count of bases not matched to a gene: 16. Written as DNA, the CDR3 is TGTGCCACCCCCCCCGTCGTAGGGGGCGGGCAGCCCCAGCATTTT. Protein: CATPPVVGGGQPQHF.

V is TRBV7-2 and J is TRBJ1-1; the D is unclear. V shed 5 bases and J shed 3 bases, with 10 bases lying between them. The V gene's germline CDR1 is SGHTA and CDR2 FQGNSA. There are 13 residues in the CDR3. CDR3 in amino acids: CASSRGRDTEAFF. CDR3 bases: TGTGCCAGCAGCCGAGGGCGGGACACTGAAGCTTTCTTT.

In the case of this clone: At one end, the junction sequence differs from germline, possibly due to a read error. The chain uses TRBV7-7 and TRBJ2-1, with 7 bases lining up with TRBD2. CDR1 is SSHAT and CDR2 is FNYEAQ in the germline V gene (reference sequence). CDR3 length: 15 residues. This CDR3 reads CASSRTGGSYNEQFF. Written as DNA, the CDR3 is TGTGCTAGCAGCCGTACGGGGGGTTCCTACAATGAGCAGTTCTTC.

This clone was detected a few times. V and J are TRBV9 and TRBJ2-3, with 12 bases lining up with TRBD2. The CDR3 totals 16 residues. Germline lookup yields CDR1 SGDLS and CDR2 YYNGEE. The V segment lost 2 bases and the J segment 7 bases; nucleotides outside the gene matches: 8. The CDR3 nucleotides read TGTGCCAGCAGCGTCGGACTAGCGGGGTCGGGGAATACGCAGTATTTT. It translates to CASSVGLAGSGNTQYF. The variable domain in full, with the rest retrieved from reference TRBV9 and TRBJ2-3, is DSGVTQTPKHLITATGQRVTLRCSPRSGDLSVYWYQQSLDQGLQFLIQYYNGEERAKGNILERFSAQQFPDLHSELNLSSLELGDSALYFCASSVGLAGSGNTQYFGPGTRLTVL.

The V and J genes are TRBV18 and TRBJ2-7; a possible D gene is TRBD2 (6 bases). CDR1 is KGHSH and CDR2 is LQKENI in the germline V gene. The length of the CDR3 is 16 residues. The ends were cut back, 2 bases at V and 5 bases at J, with 19 bases in the middle. This CDR3 reads CASSPSGWGVQDEQYF. CDR3 DNA: TGTGCCAGCTCACCAAGTGGTTGGGGGGTCCAGGACGAGCAGTACTTC. Using reference TRBV18 and TRBJ2-7 for the parts outside the CDR3, the full variable domain is NAGVMQNPRHLVRRRGQEARLRCSPMKGHSHVYWYRQLPEEGLKFMVYLQKENIIDESGMPKERFSAEFPKEGPSILRIQQVVRGDSAAYFCASSPSGWGVQDEQYFGPGTRLTVT.

This clone was detected only once. This rearrangement joins TRBV5-1 to TRBJ1-2; 7 bases match TRBD1. The junction had 9 bases not matched to a gene; V was cut back by 0 bases and J by 7 bases. The CDR3 loop spans 15 amino acids. Per the germline V gene, CDR1 is SGHRS and CDR2 is YFSETQ. The CDR3 DNA reads as TGCGCCAGCAGCTTGGCCGCGGACAGGAGGGGTGGCTACACCTTC. Its protein product is CASSLAADRRGGYTF.

The chain links TRBV10-3 to TRBJ1-5; D perhaps matches TRBD1 (6 bases). Trimming removed 6 bases from V and 0 bases from J, with 9 bases in between. In germline, CDR1 is ENHRY, CDR2 SYGVKD. The CDR3 is 14 amino acids. For the CDR3, the DNA is TGTGCCATCAGCGCAGGGGTTAGCAATCAGCCCCAGCATTTT. Translated: CAISAGVSNQPQHF.

V usage is TRBV12-5 and J usage is TRBJ2-1, with a tentative D call TRBD2 (5 bases). This CDR3 contains 14 residues. The V and J ends lost 6 bases and 10 bases respectively, with 19 bases between them. CDR1 LGHNT and CDR2 FRNRAP come from the germline V gene. The CDR3 nucleotides read TGTGCTAGTGGCCCTCTCGGAGGCATTCAGGAGCAGTTCTTC. Translating gives CASGPLGGIQEQFF.

This clone was recorded once. The chain has TRBV10-3 and TRBJ2-2; tentatively, D is TRBD2 (5 bases). Germline CDR1 is ENHRY and CDR2 is SYGVKD. The CDR3 runs 13 residues. Trimming pared 10 bases from V and 1 base from J, leaving 10 bases between. DNA for the CDR3: TGTGCCACAGACGGAGGGAACACCGGGGAGCTGTTTTTT. Its translation is CATDGGNTGELFF.

The CDR3: CASSYSGTRNEQFF. The DNA of the CDR3 is TGTGCCAGCAGTTACTCTGGGACACGCAATGAGCAGTTCTTC. The chain has TRBV6-6 and TRBJ2-1; TRBD1 is a possible D gene (6 bases). The V end was cut by 0 bases, the J end by 6 bases, with 9 bases between. The CDR3 totals 14 residues. Per the germline V gene, CDR1 is MNHNY and CDR2 is SVGAGI (reference sequence).